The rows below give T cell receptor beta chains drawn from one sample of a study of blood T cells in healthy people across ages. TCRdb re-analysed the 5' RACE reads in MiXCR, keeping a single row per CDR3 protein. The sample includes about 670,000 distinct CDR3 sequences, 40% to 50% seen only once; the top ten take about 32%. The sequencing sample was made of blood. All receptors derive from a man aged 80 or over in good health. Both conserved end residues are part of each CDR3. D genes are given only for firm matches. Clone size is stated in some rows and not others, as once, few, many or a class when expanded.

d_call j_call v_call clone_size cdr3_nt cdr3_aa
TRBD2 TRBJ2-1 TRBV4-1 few TGCGCCAGCAGCCAAGATCCTGGTTCCGGGACTAGTGCCCATGAGCAGTTCTTC CASSQDPGSGTSAHEQFF
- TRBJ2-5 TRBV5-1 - TGCGCCAGCAGCTTGGCCCCGGGCAGACAAGAGACCCAGTACTTC CASSLAPGRQETQYF
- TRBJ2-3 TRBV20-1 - TGCAGTGCCAGTGGCTACAGGGAGAACACAGATACGCGGTATTTT CSASGYRENTDTRYF
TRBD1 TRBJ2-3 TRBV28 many TGTGCCAGCAGCCTGGGGGGACAGGGTGCAGATACGCAGTATTTT CASSLGGQGADTQYF
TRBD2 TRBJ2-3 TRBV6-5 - TGTGCCAGCAGCCGAGTAGCGGGAGGGAGCACAGATACGCAGTATTTT CASSRVAGGSTDTQYF
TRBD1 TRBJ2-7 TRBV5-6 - TGTGCCAGCAGCAAGGACAGGGCCGGGGCCCAGTACTTC CASSKDRAGAQYF
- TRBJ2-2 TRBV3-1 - TGTGCCAGCAGCCAAGTGGGGTTGCTCACCGGGGAGCTGTTTTTT CASSQVGLLTGELFF
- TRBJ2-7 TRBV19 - TGTGCCAGTAGTATTCCTGGGGGGAGCTCCTACGAGCAGTACTTC CASSIPGGSSYEQYF
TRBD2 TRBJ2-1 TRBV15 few TGTGCCACCAGCAGAGATCCAAGCGGGATCACCTACAATGAGCAGTTCTTC CATSRDPSGITYNEQFF
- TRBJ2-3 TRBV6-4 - TGTGCCAGCGGATTGGGGGGCCCAGATACGCAGTATTTT CASGLGGPDTQYF
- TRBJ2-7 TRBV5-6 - TGTGCCAGCAGCTTTAGACAAAGCTCCTACGAGCAGTACTTC CASSFRQSSYEQYF
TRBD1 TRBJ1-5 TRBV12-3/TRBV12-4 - TGTGCCAGCGCCACAGGGGACGGTAGCAATCAGCCCCAGCATTTT CASATGDGSNQPQHF
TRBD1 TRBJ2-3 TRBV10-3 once TGTGCCATCAGCCTACAGGGGCCAGATACGCAGTATTTT CAISLQGPDTQYF
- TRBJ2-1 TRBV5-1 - TGCGCCAGCAGCGTGGTTAGTAACAATGAGCAGTTCTTC CASSVVSNNEQFF
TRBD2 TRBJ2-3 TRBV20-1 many TGCAGTGCTTATAGCGGGGCCAGCACAGATACGCAGTATTTT CSAYSGASTDTQYF
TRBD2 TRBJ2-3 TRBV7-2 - TGTGCCAGCAGCTTAGTGGGAGCGGGAGCGATCACAGATACGCAGTATTTT CASSLVGAGAITDTQYF
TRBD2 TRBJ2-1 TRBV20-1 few TGCAGTGCTCTTAGCGGGGGGTACGGGAATGAGCAGTTCTTC CSALSGGYGNEQFF
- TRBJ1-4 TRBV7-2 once TGTGCCAGCAGCACGACGACGCTGACAACTAATGAAAAACTGTTTTTT CASSTTTLTTNEKLFF
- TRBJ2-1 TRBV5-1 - TGCGCCAGCAGAATGGGAGGCGAGTACAATGAGCAGTTCTTC CASRMGGEYNEQFF
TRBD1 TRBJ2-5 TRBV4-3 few TGCGCCAGCAGCCAAGGGACAGGGGGGTTCGAGGAGACCCAGTACTTC CASSQGTGGFEETQYF
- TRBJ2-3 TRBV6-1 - TGTGCCAGCAGCGCCCGGGGAGCTACCACAGATACGCAGTATTTT CASSARGATTDTQYF
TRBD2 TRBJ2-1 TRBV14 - TGTGCCAGCAGTTCAGAGCGGGGGCTTTCCTACAATGAGCAGTTCTTC CASSSERGLSYNEQFF
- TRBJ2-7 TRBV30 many TGTGCCTGGAGTGTCCGGAGAGCCTACGAGCAGTACTTC CAWSVRRAYEQYF
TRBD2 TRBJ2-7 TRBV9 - TGTGCCAGCAGCGTAGCCCCGACTAGCGGGGGGCCCTACAATGAGCAGTACTTC CASSVAPTSGGPYNEQYF
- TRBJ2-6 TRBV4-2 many TGTGCCAGCAGCCAAGATCTTCCGGGACGGTTCTCTGGGGCCAACGTCCTGACTTTC CASSQDLPGRFSGANVLTF
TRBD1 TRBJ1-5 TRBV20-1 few TGCAGTGCCGCGACAGGGGAAAAGAGTCAGCCCCAGCATTTT CSAATGEKSQPQHF
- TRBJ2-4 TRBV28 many TGTGCCAGCAATCAAGGAGGGACGCCCAAAAACATTCAGTACTTC CASNQGGTPKNIQYF
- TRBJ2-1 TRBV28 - TGTGCCAGCAGTTTAATCAGAAATGAGCAGTTCTTC CASSLIRNEQFF
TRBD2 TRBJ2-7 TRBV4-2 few TGTGCCAGCAGCCAAGCTCTAGCGGGAAACTACGAGCAGTACTTC CASSQALAGNYEQYF
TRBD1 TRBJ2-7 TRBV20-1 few TGCAGTGCTAGACAGGGGGCATTTGTGGAGCAGTACTTC CSARQGAFVEQYF
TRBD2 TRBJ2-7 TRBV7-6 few TGTGCCAGCAGCTTAGCGAGCGGGGGAGTTTACGAGCAGTACTTC CASSLASGGVYEQYF
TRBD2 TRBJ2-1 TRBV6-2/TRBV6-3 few TGTGCCAGCAGTTTAGCGGGGGCGGGGGGCAATGAGCAGTTCTTC CASSLAGAGGNEQFF
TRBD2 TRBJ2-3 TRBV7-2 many TGTGCCAGCAGCTTTCGATCGGGAGGAGGAAGCACAGATACGCAGTATTTT CASSFRSGGGSTDTQYF
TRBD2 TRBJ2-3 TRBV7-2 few TGTGCCAGCAGCTTGTCTGTACTAGCGGGGGGGTCAGATACGCAGTATTTT CASSLSVLAGGSDTQYF
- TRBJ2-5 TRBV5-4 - TGTGCCAGCAGCTCGCAGCAGGGGGGGAAAGAGACCCAGTACTTC CASSSQQGGKETQYF
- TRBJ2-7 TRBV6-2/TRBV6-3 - TGTGCCAGCCACACAACCTACAATGAGCAGTACTTC CASHTTYNEQYF
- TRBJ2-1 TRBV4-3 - TGCGCCAGCAGCCAAGATCTGGGGGGGCCAAGGAATGAGCAGTTCTTC CASSQDLGGPRNEQFF
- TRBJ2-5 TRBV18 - TGTGCCAGCTCAATCCGGGACGTCCAAGAGACCCAGTACTTC CASSIRDVQETQYF
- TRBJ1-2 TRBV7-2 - TGTGCCAGCAGCGCTCGGGCGGCGTCCTATGGCTACACCTTC CASSARAASYGYTF